One sample yielded the 27 T cell receptor beta chains listed below, sequenced in a study of T cell repertoires in cytomegalovirus infection. TCRdb reprocessed the reads with MiXCR, giving one entry per CDR3 protein. In the table there are about 310,000 distinct CDR3 sequences, around 9.6% of which are singletons. Material for sequencing was PBMCs. The receptors originated from a human donor in good health (CMV status not recorded). Some clones in this sample may be carry-over from other donors' samples.

CDR3 sequence: CASSPAGGNQPQHF. Here the CDR3 DNA reads TGCGCCAGCAGTCCCGCAGGGGGCAATCAGCCCCAGCATTTT. This chain uses TRBV5-1 with TRBJ1-5; weak D call: TRBD1 (6 bases). Trimming removed 5 bases from V and 2 bases from J, with 11 bases in between. The length of the CDR3 is 14 residues. Germline loops: CDR1 SGHRS, CDR2 YFSETQ.

This clonotype was observed at least ten times. This chain links TRBV20-1 with TRBJ1-2; a weak D match, TRBD1 (6 bases). V gave up 7 bases and J gave up 7 bases, with 19 bases separating them. Per germline, CDR1 DFQATT and CDR2 SNEGSKA (reference sequence). This CDR3 is built from 13 residues. In DNA, the CDR3 is TGCAGTGGTGGAGCGGGGGCAGGCGGTGGCTACACCTTC. This translates into CSGGAGAGGGYTF.

This clonotype has at least ten counts. The chain carries TRBV6-5 and TRBJ1-1; no clear D. This CDR3 is built from 14 residues. V gave up 0 bases and J gave up 5 bases, with 10 bases separating them. Germline V gene data show CDR1 as MNHEY and CDR2 as SVGAGI. CDR3 residues: CASSYSGYKTEAFF. CDR3 bases: TGTGCCAGCAGTTACTCGGGCTACAAAACTGAAGCTTTCTTT.

The CDR3 DNA is TGCAGTGCTCTCCCACAGGCCCGATCCACAGATACGCAGTATTTT. The encoded protein is CSALPQARSTDTQYF. The chain couples TRBV20-1 to TRBJ2-3; a possible D gene is TRBD1 (5 bases). Trimming shortened V by 5 bases and J by 2 bases, and 17 bases separated the two germline ends. The CDR3 has 15 amino acids. Per germline, CDR1 DFQATT and CDR2 SNEGSKA (reference sequence).

There are many counts of this clonotype. This sequence joins TRBV12-3 or TRBV12-4 and TRBJ2-7; 7 positions match TRBD1. The CDR3 has 13 residues. The ends lost 7 bases at V and 1 base at J; junction bases unmatched: 4. The CDR3, as DNA: TGTGCCAGCACCCGGGGACAGTCCTACGAGCAGTACTTC. It encodes CASTRGQSYEQYF.

This clonotype was detected many times. The gene calls are TRBV18 and TRBJ1-5; D may be TRBD1 (6 bases). The CDR3 consists of 14 residues. The germline gives CDR1 KGHSH, CDR2 LQKENI. V lost 4 bases and J 5 bases, leaving 12 bases between the germline ends. CDR3 protein: CASSLQGLDQPQHF. CDR3 nucleotide sequence: TGTGCCAGCTCACTACAGGGTCTTGATCAGCCCCAGCATTTT.

V usage is TRBV28 and J usage is TRBJ1-5, with 9 bases lining up with TRBD1. The length of the CDR3 is 20 residues. Germline V gene data show CDR1 as MDHEN and CDR2 as SYDVKM. Losses at the gene ends were 4 bases for V and 0 bases for J; bases not matched to a gene: 16. CDR3 in DNA: TGTGCCAGCAGTTCCCACGAGGACAGGGGCGTCCAGTATAGCAATCAGCCCCAGCATTTT. It translates to CASSSHEDRGVQYSNQPQHF. The full variable domain, completed using reference TRBV28 and TRBJ1-5, is DVKVTQSSRYLVKRTGEKVFLECVQDMDHENMFWYRQDPGLGLRLIYFSYDVKMKEKGDIPEGYSVSREKKERFSLILESASTNQTSMYLCASSSHEDRGVQYSNQPQHFGDGTRLSIL.

The chain employs TRBV4-2 and TRBJ2-5; D possibly uses TRBD1 or TRBD2 (5 bases each). Trimming removed 2 bases from V and 0 bases from J, with 10 bases in between. Germline CDR1 and CDR2: LGHNA and YNFKEQ. This CDR3 contains 15 residues. CDR3 region: CASSQKWDDQETQYF. CDR3 in DNA: TGTGCCAGCAGCCAAAAATGGGACGACCAAGAGACCCAGTACTTC.

This clonotype was detected only a few times. The rearrangement uses TRBV5-1 and TRBJ1-5; 12 bases match TRBD1. This CDR3 comprises 16 residues. In germline, CDR1 is SGHRS, CDR2 YFSETQ. The V and J ends lost 1 base and 7 bases, in that order; junction bases with no gene match: 6. CDR3 nucleotide sequence: TGCGCCAGCAGCTTGACGGGACAGGGGGCAACGCAGCCCCAGCATTTT. Translation: CASSLTGQGATQPQHF.

The sample holds many counts of this clonotype. J is TRBJ1-6 and V is TRBV5-1; maybe TRBD1 (6 bases). The germline V gene has CDR1 SGHRS and CDR2 YFSETQ. The CDR3 extends over 18 amino acids. V was trimmed by 1 base and J by 7 bases, leaving 21 bases between them. The CDR3 region has the DNA TGCGCCAGCAGCTTGAGATCCCGGACAGTCCGGGGAAATTCACCCCTCCACTTT. This translates into CASSLRSRTVRGNSPLHF.

This clonotype has a count of ten or more. The chain is built from TRBV28 and TRBJ2-7; maybe TRBD2 (6 bases). Deletions cut 4 bases from V and 2 bases from J, with 15 bases between. Germline V gene sequence: CDR1 MDHEN, CDR2 SYDVKM. The CDR3 has 15 residues. The DNA for the CDR3 is TGTGCCAGCAGTTCCGCCCAAGCGGGCACCTACGAGCAGTACGTC. Amino acids: CASSSAQAGTYEQYV.

This clonotype was recorded at least ten times. The chain employs TRBV20-1 and TRBJ2-4, with 8 bases matching TRBD1. V dropped 6 bases and J dropped 1; count of bases not matched to a gene: 8. The CDR3 runs 15 residues. The germline gives CDR1 DFQATT, CDR2 SNEGSKA (reference sequence). The CDR3 bases are TGCAGTGCGTTTCCAGGGGGCGCGGCCAAAAACATTCAGTACTTC. It is translated as CSAFPGGAAKNIQYF.

This clonotype was seen many times. J is TRBJ2-5 and V is TRBV10-3; perhaps D is TRBD1 or TRBD2 (5 bases each). This CDR3 comprises 15 residues. The germline gives CDR1 ENHRY, CDR2 SYGVKD. Trimming removed 6 bases at V and 5 bases at J, with 19 bases between. The CDR3 loop is CAIRTGRGGEETQYF. DNA for the CDR3: TGTGCCATCAGGACCGGACGGGGCGGTGAGGAGACCCAGTACTTC.

The chain links TRBV6-2 or TRBV6-3 to TRBJ1-5; 8 positions agree with TRBD1. Trimming cost V 4 bases and J 2 bases; bases outside gene matches: 4. CDR1 and CDR2 from the germline V gene are MNHEY and SVGEGT. CDR3 length equals 15 residues. The CDR3 region has the DNA TGTGCCAGCAGTTTGGACAGGGTCGGCAATCAGCCCCAGCATTTT. This gives the protein CASSLDRVGNQPQHF.

This clonotype was recorded many times. The chain links TRBV28 to TRBJ2-7, with 7 bases aligning to TRBD1. V gave up 4 bases and J gave up 6 bases; unmatched junction bases: 6. Germline assignment: CDR1 MDHEN and CDR2 SYDVKM. The CDR3 has 13 amino acids. This chain's CDR3 is CASSYATGAEQYV. The CDR3 DNA follows: TGTGCCAGCAGTTATGCCACAGGGGCCGAGCAGTACGTC.

The chain uses TRBV19 and TRBJ2-1; 7 nucleotides align to TRBD2. CDR3 length: 15 amino acids. The ends lost 9 bases at V and 7 bases at J; junction bases unmatched: 15. Germline CDR1 is LNHDA and CDR2 is SQIVND (reference sequence). The CDR3 protein is CASSGQGSRGNEQFF. CDR3 DNA sequence: TGTGCCAGCAGCGGTCAGGGTTCGCGGGGGAATGAGCAGTTCTTC.

This clonotype showed up many times. The chain joins TRBV7-2 to TRBJ1-3, with D maybe TRBD1 (6 bases). CDR3 length equals 14 residues. Between the trimmed V and J ends, which lost 5 bases and 6 bases, there was a span of 14 bases. The germline CDR1 and CDR2 sequences are SGHTA and FQGNSA. The CDR3 DNA reads TGTGCCAGCAGCCGAGTAGGACAGCTAAACACCATATATTTT. As protein: CASSRVGQLNTIYF.

This clonotype was seen a handful of times. The rearrangement joins TRBV2 to TRBJ2-7; no definite D call. Trimming left V 5 bases short and J 6 bases short, with 5 bases between. The CDR3 loop spans 10 amino acids. Germline CDR1 reads SNHLY; CDR2 reads FYNNEI. DNA of the CDR3: TGTGCCAGCAGTCGGGTCGAGCAGTACTTC. Translating gives CASSRVEQYF.

This clonotype appeared many times. The chain couples TRBV12-5 to TRBJ2-1, with 9 nucleotides matching TRBD2. The CDR3 extends over 15 amino acids. J gave up 4 bases and V 5 bases, and 6 bases lay outside the gene matches. CDR1 is LGHNT, CDR2 FRNRAP, per germline. The CDR3 region has the DNA TGTGCTAGTGGTGATATCAGCGGGGGGTACAATGAGCAGTTCTTC. This sequence encodes CASGDISGGYNEQFF.

This clonotype has at least ten counts. The CDR3 sequence: CASSEAGSYGYTF. The DNA for the CDR3 is TGCGCCAGCAGTGAGGCCGGGTCCTATGGCTACACCTTC. The genes are TRBV10-1 and TRBJ1-2; D not certain. This CDR3 region has 13 residues. The germline CDR1 and CDR2 sequences are WNHNN and SYGVQD (reference sequence). V was shortened by 2 bases and J by 4 bases, with 8 bases between the two germline ends.

For the CDR3, the DNA is TGCAGCGTGCGGACAGGGGCCAACACCGGGGAGCTGTTTTTT. Amino acids: CSVRTGANTGELFF. The chain has TRBV29-1 and TRBJ2-2; TRBD1 agrees at 9 bases. The V gene end was trimmed by 6 bases and the J gene end by 2 bases; junction bases not matched to a gene: 4. The germline CDR1 and CDR2 sequences are SQVTM and ANQGSEA. The CDR3 runs to 14 residues.

V and J are TRBV28 and TRBJ1-5; no definite D call. V lost 8 bases and J 1 base, leaving 6 bases between the germline ends. CDR1 is MDHEN, CDR2 SYDVKM, per germline. This CDR3 contains 12 residues. The CDR3 nucleotides are TGTGCCAGCCTCGGGAGCAATCAGCCCCAGCATTTT. Its translation is CASLGSNQPQHF.

This clonotype was counted a few times. V and J are TRBV7-9 and TRBJ2-2; 10 nucleotides agree with TRBD2. V trimming: 6 bases; J trimming: 6 bases; junction bases outside the gene matches: 7. The CDR3 length is 15 residues. Germline assignment: CDR1 SEHNR and CDR2 FQNEAQ (reference sequence). The CDR3 sequence is CASSESGGAAGELFF. The CDR3 nucleotides read TGTGCCAGCAGTGAAAGCGGGGGGGCCGCCGGGGAGCTGTTTTTT.

Points on this clonotype: This may be a read error, as it is one base from a much larger clone. Given the absence of the conserved phenylalanine or tryptophan at the CDR3 end, a read error is likely. This chain joins TRBV20-1 and TRBJ1-1; D is perhaps TRBD1 (5 bases). Trimming took 6 bases from V and 3 from J, leaving 11 bases between them. Germline CDR1 and CDR2: DFQATT and SNEGSKA (reference sequence). The CDR3 totals 12 residues. DNA for the CDR3: TGCAGTGCCCAGGACACATACACTGAAGCTTTCTTA. Translated: CSAQDTYTEAFL.

This clonotype was observed a handful of times. The chain has TRBV3-1 and TRBJ2-7; TRBD1 might be the D (5 bases). CDR3 length equals 13 residues. V lost 4 bases and J lost 9, with 16 bases in between. Germline CDR1 reads LGHDT; CDR2 reads YNNKEL (reference sequence). The CDR3 sequence is CASSPHGQTGQYF. The DNA for the CDR3 is TGTGCCAGCAGCCCTCACGGACAAACGGGGCAGTACTTC.

This clonotype was counted many times. The genes are TRBV7-2 and TRBJ2-7, with 7 bases fitting TRBD1. Trimming cost V 0 bases and J 2 bases; bases outside gene matches: 1. Looked up from germline, CDR1 is SGHTA and CDR2 is FQGNSA. This CDR3 comprises 14 residues. The CDR3 loop reads CASSLAGGAYEQYF. The CDR3 region has the DNA TGTGCCAGCAGCTTAGCAGGGGGCGCCTACGAGCAGTACTTC.

The table lists this clonotype with many counts. The chain joins TRBV4-1 to TRBJ1-1; D is unresolved. CDR1 is MGHRA and CDR2 is YSYEKL in the germline V gene. This CDR3 comprises 15 residues. V was shortened by 3 bases and J by 1 base, with 12 bases between the two germline ends. The CDR3 spells CASSHARVGNTEAFF. CDR3 bases: TGCGCCAGCAGCCACGCGCGGGTAGGGAACACTGAAGCTTTCTTT.